What follows describes a single T cell receptor beta chain. The sample is drawn from a study of technical replicates of blood from a handful of donors. The assay was immunoSEQ multiplex PCR, and TCRdb's table has in-frame clones only and misses some. The table lists under 85,000 clones, approximately 93% of them singletons. This CDR3 comprises 12 residues. Germline loops: CDR1 SNHLY, CDR2 FYNNEI. The germline V and J ends were trimmed by 8 bases and 6 bases, with 10 bases remaining between them. The sequencing input was T cells isolated from PBMCs. The V and J genes are TRBV2 and TRBJ1-4; no definite D call. This receptor was taken from a human donor in good health. The chain's CDR3 is CASAQPDEKLFF. CDR3 coding DNA: TGTGCCAGCGCACAGCCCGATGAAAAACTGTTTTTT.